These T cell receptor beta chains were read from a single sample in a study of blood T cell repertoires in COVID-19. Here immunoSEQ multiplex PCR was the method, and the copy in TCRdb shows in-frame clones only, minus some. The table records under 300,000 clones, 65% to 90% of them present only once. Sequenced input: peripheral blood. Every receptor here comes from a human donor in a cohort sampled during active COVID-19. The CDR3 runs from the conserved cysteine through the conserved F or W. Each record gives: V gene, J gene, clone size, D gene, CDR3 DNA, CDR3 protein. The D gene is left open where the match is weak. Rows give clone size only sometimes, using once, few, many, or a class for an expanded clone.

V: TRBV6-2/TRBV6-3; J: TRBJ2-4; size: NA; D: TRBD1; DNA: TGTGCCAGCAGCCTTGACAGGGGAATAACCAAAAACATTCAGTACTTC; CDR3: CASSLDRGITKNIQYF
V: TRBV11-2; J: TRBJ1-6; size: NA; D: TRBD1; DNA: TGTGCCAGCAGCTTATCCGGGACAGTTAATTCACCCCTCCACTTT; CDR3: CASSLSGTVNSPLHF
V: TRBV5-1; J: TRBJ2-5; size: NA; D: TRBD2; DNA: TGCGCCAGCAGCTGGGGGACTAGCAGCGATACGGAGACCCAGTACTTC; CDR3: CASSWGTSSDTETQYF
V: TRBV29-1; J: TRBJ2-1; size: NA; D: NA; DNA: TGCAGCGTTGAAGATCGGAGCATGCAGTTCTTC; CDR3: CSVEDRSMQFF
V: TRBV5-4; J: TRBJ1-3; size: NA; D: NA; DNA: TGTGCCAGCAGCTTGTACTCAAGCTCTGGAAACACCATATATTTT; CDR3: CASSLYSSSGNTIYF
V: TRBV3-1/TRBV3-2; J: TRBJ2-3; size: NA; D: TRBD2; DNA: TGTGCCAGCAGTCGGACTAGCGAGTGGGATACGCAGTATTTT; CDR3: CASSRTSEWDTQYF
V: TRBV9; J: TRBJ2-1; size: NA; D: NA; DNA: TGTGCCAGCAGCCCCCACTACGACGATAACAATGAGCAGTTCTTC; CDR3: CASSPHYDDNNEQFF
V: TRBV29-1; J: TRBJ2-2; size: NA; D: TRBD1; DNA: TGCAGCGGATCGACAGGGATCAACACCGGGGAGCTGTTTTTT; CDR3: CSGSTGINTGELFF
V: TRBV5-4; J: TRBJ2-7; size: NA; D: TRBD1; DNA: TGTGCCAGCAGCCCCAAGACAGGGGGGGGCAGCTCCTACGAGCAGTACTTC; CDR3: CASSPKTGGGSSYEQYF
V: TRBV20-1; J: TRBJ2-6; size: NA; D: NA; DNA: TGCAGTGCTAGTCACGGTGGGGCCAACGTCCTGACTTTC; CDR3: CSASHGGANVLTF
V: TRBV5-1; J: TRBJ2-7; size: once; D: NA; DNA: TGCGCCAGCAGCCCCCAAACTAGCCGCAGCTCCTACGAGCAGTACTTC; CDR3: CASSPQTSRSSYEQYF
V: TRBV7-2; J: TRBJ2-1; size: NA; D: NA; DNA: TGTGCCAGCAGCTTAGAAATAGCGGTTACTAATGAGCAGTTCTTC; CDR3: CASSLEIAVTNEQFF
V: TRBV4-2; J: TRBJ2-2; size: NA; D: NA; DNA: TGTGCCAGCAGCCAAGAAATCGCAGGGGCGGTGGGGGAGCTGTTTTTT; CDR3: CASSQEIAGAVGELFF
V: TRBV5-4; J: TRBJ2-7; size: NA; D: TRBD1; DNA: TGTGCCAGCAGTCGCGATCAGGGGGCTACCTACGAGCAGTACTTC; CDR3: CASSRDQGATYEQYF
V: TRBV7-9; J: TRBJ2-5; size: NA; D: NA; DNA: TGTGCCATCCGGGACATAATCCAAGAGACCCAGTACTTC; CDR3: CAIRDIIQETQYF
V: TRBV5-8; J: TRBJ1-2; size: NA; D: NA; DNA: TGTGCCAGCAGAATGAACCTAATTAATGGCTACACCTTC; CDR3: CASRMNLINGYTF
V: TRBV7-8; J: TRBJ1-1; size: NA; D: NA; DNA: TGTGCCAGCAGTGAGGATAGGCGCGGTGAAGCTTTCTTT; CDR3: CASSEDRRGEAFF
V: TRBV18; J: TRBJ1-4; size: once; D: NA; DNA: TGTGCCAGCTCACCACCCCCGGGAGAAAAACTGTTTTTT; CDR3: CASSPPPGEKLFF
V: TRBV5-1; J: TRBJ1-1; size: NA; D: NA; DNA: TGCGCCAGCAGTGTTGGCAGTGAAGCTTTCTTT; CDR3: CASSVGSEAFF
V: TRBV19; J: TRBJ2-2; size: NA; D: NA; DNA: TGTGCCAGTGGCGACGCTTCAGGGTTTCGCACCGGGGAGCTGTTTTTT; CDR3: CASGDASGFRTGELFF
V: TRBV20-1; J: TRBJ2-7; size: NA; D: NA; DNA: TGCAGTGCCATCCAGGGGTACGAGCAGTACTTC; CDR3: CSAIQGYEQYF
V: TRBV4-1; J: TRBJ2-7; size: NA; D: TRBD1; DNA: TGCGCCAGCAGCTATGACAGGGGGGACGAGCAGTACTTC; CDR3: CASSYDRGDEQYF
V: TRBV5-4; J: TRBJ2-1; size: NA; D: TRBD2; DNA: TGTGCCAGCAGCGTTAGCGGGGGTAACTCCTACAATGAGCAGTTCTTC; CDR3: CASSVSGGNSYNEQFF
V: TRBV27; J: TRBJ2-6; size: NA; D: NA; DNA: TGTGCCAGCACAGGCTCTGGGGCCAACGTCCTGACTTTC; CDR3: CASTGSGANVLTF
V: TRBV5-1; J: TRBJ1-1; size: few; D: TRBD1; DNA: TGCGCCAGCAGCTTCTGGGGACAGGAGACTGAAGCTTTCTTT; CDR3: CASSFWGQETEAFF
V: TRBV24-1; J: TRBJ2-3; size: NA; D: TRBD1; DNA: TGTGCCACCAGTGACCCGACGGGACAGGGGTATGATACGCAGTATTTT; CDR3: CATSDPTGQGYDTQYF
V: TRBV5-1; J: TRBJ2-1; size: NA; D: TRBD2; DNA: TGCGCCAGCAGCTTAACAGCGGGAGGGAAAAATGAGCAGTTCTTC; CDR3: CASSLTAGGKNEQFF
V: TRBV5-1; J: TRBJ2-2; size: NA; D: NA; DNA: TGCGCCAGCAGGCGGGGGACATCGAACACCGGGGAGCTGTTTTTT; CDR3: CASRRGTSNTGELFF
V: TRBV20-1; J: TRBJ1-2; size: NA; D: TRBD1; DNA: TGCAGTGCTAGTATATCCCCAGGGGGCCAATTGTATGGCTACACCTTC; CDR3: CSASISPGGQLYGYTF
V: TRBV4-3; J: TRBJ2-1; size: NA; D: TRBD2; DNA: TGCGCCAGCAGCACCGGGACTAGCGGGAGCTATGAGCAGTTCTTC; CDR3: CASSTGTSGSYEQFF
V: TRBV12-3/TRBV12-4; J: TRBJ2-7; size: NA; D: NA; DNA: TGTGCCAGCAGTTCAGGATACGAGCAGTACTTC; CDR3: CASSSGYEQYF
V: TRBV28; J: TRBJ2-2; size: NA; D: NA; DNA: TGTGCCAGCAGTACGACAGGCGGGGAGCTGTTTTTT; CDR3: CASSTTGGELFF
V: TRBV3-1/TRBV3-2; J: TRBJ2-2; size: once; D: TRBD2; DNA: TGTGCCAGCAGCCAAGATATAGCACTAGCGGGACGAACCGGGGAGCTGTTTTTT; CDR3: CASSQDIALAGRTGELFF
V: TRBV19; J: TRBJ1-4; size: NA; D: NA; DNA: TGTGCCAGCATCACGGGGGCAACTAATGAAAAACTGTTTTTT; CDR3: CASITGATNEKLFF
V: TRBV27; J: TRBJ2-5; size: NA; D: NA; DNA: TGTGCCAGCAGTCCTTGGAGGGGGCAGGAGACCCAGTACTTC; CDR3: CASSPWRGQETQYF
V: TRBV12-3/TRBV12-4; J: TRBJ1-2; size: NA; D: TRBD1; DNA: TGTGCCAGCAGCCGACGACAGGGTGATGGCTACACCTTC; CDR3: CASSRRQGDGYTF
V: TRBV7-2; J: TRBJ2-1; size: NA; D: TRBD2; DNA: TGTGCCAGCAGCTTGTCCTCGGGACTAGCGGGCTCTAATGAGCAGTTCTTC; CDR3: CASSLSSGLAGSNEQFF